These T cell receptor beta chains were read from a single sample in a study of blood T cell repertoires in COVID-19. The assay was immunoSEQ multiplex PCR, and TCRdb's table has in-frame clones only and misses some. The sample has 130,000 to 150,000 clones, around 77% seen once. The sequenced sample was peripheral blood. The receptors shown here come from a man aged 45 to 65 with active or convalescent COVID-19. The CDR3 runs from the conserved cysteine through the conserved F or W. A D gene is named only where the DNA matches it firmly. Size is omitted from some rows. Given values are once, few, many or a class for expanded clones.

v_gene	d_gene	j_gene	abundance	CDR3aa	CDR3nt
TRBV28	.	TRBJ1-5	once	CASRGDPRPYQPQHF	TGTGCCAGCAGGGGAGACCCTCGGCCCTATCAGCCCCAGCATTTT
TRBV7-6	TRBD2	TRBJ2-1	once	CASSPRTSGSYNEQFF	TGTGCCAGCAGCCCTCGGACTAGCGGGAGTTACAATGAGCAGTTCTTC
TRBV3-1/TRBV3-2	TRBD2	TRBJ2-7	.	CASSRGPGLVYEQYF	TGTGCCAGCAGCCGGGGGCCGGGACTAGTCTACGAGCAGTACTTC
TRBV27	.	TRBJ2-3	.	CASSLLLGVGTDTQYF	TGTGCCAGCAGTTTACTTTTAGGAGTGGGCACAGATACGCAGTATTTT
TRBV21-1	.	TRBJ1-1	.	CASWDRDLNTEAFF	TGTGCCAGCTGGGACAGGGATTTGAACACTGAAGCTTTCTTT
TRBV10-3	TRBD1	TRBJ1-4	.	CATRDRGNEKLFF	TGTGCCACCCGGGACAGGGGTAATGAAAAACTGTTTTTT
TRBV20-1	TRBD1	TRBJ2-3	.	CSASSGTGALDTQYF	TGCAGTGCTAGTTCCGGGACAGGGGCTTTAGATACGCAGTATTTT
TRBV27	TRBD1	TRBJ2-1	.	CASTTRPGQGSHEQFF	TGTGCCAGCACCACCCGACCGGGACAGGGGTCTCATGAGCAGTTCTTC
TRBV5-1	TRBD2	TRBJ2-1	few	CASSLGLAGNSYNEQFF	TGCGCCAGCAGCTTGGGACTAGCGGGAAACTCCTACAATGAGCAGTTCTTC
TRBV19	TRBD1	TRBJ1-6	.	CASRRDRNSPLHF	TGTGCCAGTAGGCGGGACAGAAATTCACCCCTCCACTTT
TRBV7-3	TRBD2	TRBJ2-2	.	CASSSGLAGGTGELFF	TGTGCCAGCAGCTCCGGACTAGCGGGGGGTACCGGGGAGCTGTTTTTT
TRBV29-1	.	TRBJ2-7	.	CSVETGFPSSYEQYF	TGCAGCGTTGAAACGGGGTTTCCTAGCTCCTACGAGCAGTACTTC
TRBV24-1	TRBD1	TRBJ2-7	.	CATSTGGYEQYF	TGTGCCACCTCGACAGGGGGCTACGAGCAGTACTTC
TRBV9	TRBD2	TRBJ2-3	.	CASSAPPWTSGPSTDTQYF	TGTGCCAGCAGCGCTCCCCCTTGGACTAGCGGCCCTAGCACAGATACGCAGTATTTT
TRBV5-1	.	TRBJ1-5	.	CASSLGQGSNQPQHF	TGCGCCAGCAGCCTGGGGCAGGGTAGCAATCAGCCCCAGCATTTT
TRBV29-1	TRBD2	TRBJ2-1	.	CSVERLAGVLFGNEQFF	TGCAGCGTTGAAAGGCTAGCGGGAGTCTTATTTGGAAATGAGCAGTTCTTC
TRBV19	.	TRBJ2-2	.	CASSIDLLGTGELFF	TGTGCCAGTAGTATAGATCTGCTGGGGACTGGGGAGCTGTTTTTT
TRBV18	.	TRBJ1-2	.	CASSPENYGYTF	TGTGCCAGCTCACCGGAGAACTATGGCTACACCTTC
TRBV20-1	TRBD2	TRBJ2-3	.	CSASVAGERDTQYF	TGCAGTGCTAGTGTAGCGGGAGAGAGAGATACGCAGTATTTT
TRBV15	.	TRBJ1-5	few	CATSRDSRNQPQHF	TGTGCCACCAGCAGAGATTCGCGGAATCAGCCCCAGCATTTT
TRBV27	.	TRBJ2-4	.	CASSQRQAVAKNIQYF	TGTGCCAGCAGCCAAAGACAGGCCGTAGCCAAAAACATTCAGTACTTC
TRBV30	TRBD2	TRBJ2-1	few	CAWSPGGGINEQFF	TGTGCCTGGAGCCCTGGGGGAGGGATCAATGAGCAGTTCTTC
TRBV5-1	.	TRBJ1-2	.	CASSLAVRAYGYTF	TGCGCCAGCAGCTTGGCTGTGAGGGCCTATGGCTACACCTTC
TRBV4-2	.	TRBJ1-1	.	CASSQVTANTEAFF	TGTGCCAGCAGCCAAGTGACAGCGAACACTGAAGCTTTCTTT
TRBV7-9	TRBD2	TRBJ2-7	.	CASSPGGLASPYEQYF	TGTGCCAGCAGCCCAGGGGGACTAGCGTCGCCCTACGAGCAGTACTTC
TRBV10-3	TRBD2	TRBJ2-2	.	CAISGRLAGETGELFF	TGTGCCATCAGTGGGCGACTAGCGGGAGAGACCGGGGAGCTGTTTTTT
TRBV5-4	TRBD2	TRBJ2-2	once	CASSPWTSGTGELFF	TGTGCCAGCAGCCCCTGGACTAGTGGCACCGGGGAGCTGTTTTTT
TRBV28	.	TRBJ1-4	.	CASSHRGGATNEKLFF	TGTGCCAGCAGTCACCGGGGGGGGGCAACTAATGAAAAACTGTTTTTT
TRBV5-6	TRBD1	TRBJ1-5	.	CASSWRTGGGQPQHF	TGTGCCAGCAGCTGGAGGACAGGGGGCGGACAGCCCCAGCATTTT
TRBV7-9	TRBD2	TRBJ2-7	few	CASSLNPGLANEQYF	TGTGCCAGCAGCTTGAACCCGGGACTAGCGAATGAGCAGTACTTC
TRBV7-8	.	TRBJ1-2	.	CASSSRSGNYGYTF	TGTGCCAGCAGCTCTCGGTCGGGAAACTATGGCTACACCTTC
TRBV2	TRBD1	TRBJ1-1	.	CARKPRGSRAFF	TGTGCCCGGAAGCCCAGGGGGAGTCGAGCTTTCTTT
TRBV11-2	.	TRBJ2-1	.	CASSLDSRSYNEQFF	TGTGCCAGCAGCTTAGATTCTAGGTCCTACAATGAGCAGTTCTTC
TRBV2	.	TRBJ2-2	.	CASSFTGTSGPGELFF	TGTGCCAGCAGTTTTACCGGGACTTCGGGACCCGGGGAGCTGTTTTTT
TRBV3-1/TRBV3-2	.	TRBJ2-7	few	CASSQDWTRSYEQYF	TGTGCCAGCAGCCAAGATTGGACTCGCTCCTACGAGCAGTACTTC